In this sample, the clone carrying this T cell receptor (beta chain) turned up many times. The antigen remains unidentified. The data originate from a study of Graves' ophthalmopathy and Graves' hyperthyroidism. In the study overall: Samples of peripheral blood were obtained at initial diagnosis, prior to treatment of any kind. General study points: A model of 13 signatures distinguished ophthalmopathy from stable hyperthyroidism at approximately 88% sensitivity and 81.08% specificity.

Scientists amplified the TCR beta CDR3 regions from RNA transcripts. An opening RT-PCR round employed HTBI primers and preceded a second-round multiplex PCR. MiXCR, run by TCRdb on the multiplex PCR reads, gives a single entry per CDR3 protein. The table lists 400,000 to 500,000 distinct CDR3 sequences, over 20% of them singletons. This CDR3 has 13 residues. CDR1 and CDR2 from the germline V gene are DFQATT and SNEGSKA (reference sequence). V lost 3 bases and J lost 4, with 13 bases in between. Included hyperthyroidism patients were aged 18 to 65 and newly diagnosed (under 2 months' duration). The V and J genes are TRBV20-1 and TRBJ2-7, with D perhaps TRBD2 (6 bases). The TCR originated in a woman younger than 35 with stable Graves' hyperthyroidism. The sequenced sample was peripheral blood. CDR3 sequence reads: CSASRGRRYEQYF. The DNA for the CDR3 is TGCAGTGCTAGTCGGGGGAGACGTTACGAGCAGTACTTC.